The 12 T cell receptor beta chains below all came from one sample that was sequenced in a study of siplizumab effects on memory and regulatory T cells. Sequencing was performed with immunoSEQ multiplex PCR; in TCRdb, only in-frame clones are kept and a portion is missing. The sample records tens of thousands of clones, about 87% being singletons. The sequencing input was Tregs sorted from blood. Source of these receptors: a human donor in good health.

This chain links TRBV11-2 with TRBJ1-6; no definite D call. Germline V gene sequence: CDR1 SGHAT, CDR2 FQNNGV. Trimming stripped 0 bases from V and 4 bases from J, with 10 bases between. The CDR3 totals 16 residues. CDR3 nucleotide sequence: TGTGCCAGCAGCTTAGATTTCAAGGGTTATAATTCACCCCTCCACTTT. This encodes CASSLDFKGYNSPLHF.

The CDR3 bases are TGCACCAGTCGTCCGGACCCGGGCACAGATACGCAGTATTTT. Protein sequence: CTSRPDPGTDTQYF. J is TRBJ2-3 and V is TRBV1. TRBV1 corresponds to a pseudogene. This CDR3 has 14 residues.

This chain links TRBV9 with TRBJ2-5; 10 nucleotides line up with TRBD2. The CDR3 totals 15 residues. Germline CDR1 and CDR2: SGDLS and YYNGEE. With V trimmed by 1 base and J by 3 bases, 3 bases remained unmatched. The DNA of the CDR3 is TGTGCCAGCAGCGTAACGGGACTAGCGAAAGAGACCCAGTACTTC. Protein: CASSVTGLAKETQYF.

The rearrangement links TRBV30 to TRBJ1-3; tentative D call: TRBD1 (5 bases). The CDR3 consists of 14 residues. In germline, CDR1 is GTSNPN, CDR2 SVGIG (reference sequence). V dropped 2 bases and J dropped 2 bases, with 10 bases sitting between them. CDR3 loop: CAWSSGYPGNTIYF. The CDR3 DNA sequence: TGTGCCTGGAGTTCAGGGTACCCTGGAAACACCATATATTTT. The variable domain in full, completed from reference TRBV30 and TRBJ1-3, reads SQTIHQWPATLVQPVGSPLSLECTVEGTSNPNLYWYRQAAGRGLQLLFYSVGIGQISSEVPQNLSASRPQDRQFILSSKKLLLSDSGFYLCAWSSGYPGNTIYFGEGSWLTVV.

The rearrangement uses TRBV6-5 and TRBJ1-4; D unclear. Germline CDR1 reads MNHEY; CDR2 reads SVGAGI. This CDR3 spans 13 amino acids. V dropped 0 bases and J dropped 7 bases, with 6 bases sitting between them. CDR3: CASSYSWGEKLFF. The CDR3 coding sequence is TGTGCCAGCAGTTACTCGTGGGGTGAAAAACTGTTTTTT.

The chain couples TRBV18 to TRBJ1-2; the D is unclear. V was clipped by 1 base and J by 2 bases, with 8 bases between them. CDR3 length: 14 residues. Germline V CDR1 and CDR2: KGHSH, LQKENI. In nucleotides, the CDR3 is TGTGCCAGCTCACCACAACAGATCAACTATGGCTACACCTTC. Encoded protein: CASSPQQINYGYTF.

The sample holds a few counts of this clone. The chain links TRBV19 to TRBJ1-2; 7 bases are shared with TRBD1. Germline values: CDR1 LNHDA, CDR2 SQIVND (reference sequence). This CDR3 is 14 amino acids long. Trimming removed 3 bases from V and 5 bases from J; junction bases left unmatched: 6. The CDR3 DNA reads TGTGCCAGTAGTATGGAGGGGGCAATGTATGGCTACACCTTC. It yields the protein CASSMEGAMYGYTF.

The chain employs TRBV19 and TRBJ2-2; possible D gene TRBD2, 5 bases. Germline V gives CDR1 LNHDA, CDR2 SQIVND (reference sequence). Trimming cost V 5 bases and J 5 bases, with 9 bases left between them. The CDR3 is 13 residues long. This CDR3 reads CASSLRVTGELFF. DNA for the CDR3: TGTGCCAGTAGTCTGAGGGTTACCGGGGAGCTGTTTTTT.

The V gene is TRBV9, the J gene TRBJ1-2; D not resolved. Looked up from germline, CDR1 is SGDLS and CDR2 is YYNGEE. The CDR3 loop spans 12 amino acids. The V end lost 4 bases, the J end lost 4 bases, and 8 bases lay between the germline ends. CDR3 DNA: TGTGCCAGCAGCTCGGGTTTCTATGGCTACACCTTC. Amino acid sequence: CASSSGFYGYTF.

This chain uses TRBV27 with TRBJ2-2, with TRBD1 identical over 9 bases. The CDR3 loop spans 14 amino acids. CDR1 and CDR2 (germline): MNHEY, SMNVEV (reference sequence). V shed 6 bases and J 6 bases; nucleotides not matched to a gene: 5. CDR3 nucleotide sequence: TGTGCCAGCAGGACAGGGGGAGGATCCGGGGAGCTGTTTTTT. Protein sequence: CASRTGGGSGELFF.

As DNA, the CDR3 is TGCGCCAGCAGCCAAGATGCGGGGGCGCTTATAAACTATGGCTACACCTTC. Its protein product is CASSQDAGALINYGYTF. This rearrangement joins TRBV4-3 to TRBJ1-2; D might be TRBD1 (6 bases). The CDR3 is 17 amino acids. The V gene lost 0 bases and the J gene lost 2 bases, with 16 bases spanning the gap. Germline V gene sequence: CDR1 LGHNA, CDR2 YSLEER.

This clone was detected only once. The chain links TRBV4-3 to TRBJ2-2; D possibly matches TRBD1 or TRBD2 (5 bases each). The CDR3 spans 18 residues. Per germline, CDR1 LGHNA and CDR2 YSLEER. The V gene lost 5 bases and the J gene lost 0 bases, with 19 bases spanning the gap. For the CDR3, the DNA is TGCGCCAGCAGCAAGGGACCAACAAGGCCCTCGAACACCGGGGAGCTGTTTTTT. This encodes CASSKGPTRPSNTGELFF.